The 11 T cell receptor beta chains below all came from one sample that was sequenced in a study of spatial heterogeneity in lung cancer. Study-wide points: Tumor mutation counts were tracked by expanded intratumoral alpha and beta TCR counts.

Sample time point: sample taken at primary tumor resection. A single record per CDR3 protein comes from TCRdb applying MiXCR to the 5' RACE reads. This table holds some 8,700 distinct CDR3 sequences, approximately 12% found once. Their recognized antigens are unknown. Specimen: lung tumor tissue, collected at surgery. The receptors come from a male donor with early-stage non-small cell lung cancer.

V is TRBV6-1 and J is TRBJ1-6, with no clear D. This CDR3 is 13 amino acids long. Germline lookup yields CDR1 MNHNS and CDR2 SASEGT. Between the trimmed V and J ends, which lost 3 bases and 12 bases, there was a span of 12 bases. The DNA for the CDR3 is TGTGCCAGCAGTGATAAGAGACACCAACCCCTCCACTTT. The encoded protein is CASSDKRHQPLHF.

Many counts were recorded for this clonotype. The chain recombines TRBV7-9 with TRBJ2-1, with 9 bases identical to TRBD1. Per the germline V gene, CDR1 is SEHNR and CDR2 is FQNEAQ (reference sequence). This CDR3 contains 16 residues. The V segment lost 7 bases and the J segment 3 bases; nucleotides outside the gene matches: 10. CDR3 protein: CASILEGQGYYNEQFF. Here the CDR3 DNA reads TGTGCCAGCATCCTGGAGGGACAGGGCTACTACAATGAGCAGTTCTTC.

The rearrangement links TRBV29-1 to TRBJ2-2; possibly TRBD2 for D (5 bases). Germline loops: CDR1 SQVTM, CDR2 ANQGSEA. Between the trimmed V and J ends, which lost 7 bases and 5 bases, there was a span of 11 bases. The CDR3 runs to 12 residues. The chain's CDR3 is CSARGLTGELFF. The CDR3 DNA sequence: TGCAGCGCCCGAGGGTTAACCGGGGAGCTGTTTTTT.

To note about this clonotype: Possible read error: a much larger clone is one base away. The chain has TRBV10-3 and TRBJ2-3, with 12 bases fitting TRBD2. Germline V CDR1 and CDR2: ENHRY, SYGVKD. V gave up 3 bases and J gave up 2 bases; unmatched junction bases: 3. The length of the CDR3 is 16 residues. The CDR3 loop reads CAISERTSGDTDTQYF. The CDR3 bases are TGTGCCATCAGTGAACGGACTAGCGGGGACACAGATACGCAGTATTTT.

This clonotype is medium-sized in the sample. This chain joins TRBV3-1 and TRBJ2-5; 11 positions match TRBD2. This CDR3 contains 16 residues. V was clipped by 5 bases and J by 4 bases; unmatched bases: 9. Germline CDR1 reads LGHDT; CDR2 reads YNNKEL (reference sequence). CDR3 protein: CASSSGTSGRVETQYF. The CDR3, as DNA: TGTGCCAGCAGCTCTGGGACTAGCGGTCGGGTAGAGACCCAGTACTTC.

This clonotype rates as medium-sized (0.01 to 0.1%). The CDR3 is CASSLDRGPYEQYF. CDR3 sequence (DNA): TGCGCCAGCAGCTTGGATCGGGGTCCCTACGAGCAGTACTTC. The chain recombines TRBV5-1 with TRBJ2-7, with D perhaps matching TRBD2 (5 bases). This CDR3 spans 14 amino acids. V dropped 0 bases and J dropped 2 bases, with 9 bases sitting between them. CDR1 is SGHRS, CDR2 YFSETQ, per germline.

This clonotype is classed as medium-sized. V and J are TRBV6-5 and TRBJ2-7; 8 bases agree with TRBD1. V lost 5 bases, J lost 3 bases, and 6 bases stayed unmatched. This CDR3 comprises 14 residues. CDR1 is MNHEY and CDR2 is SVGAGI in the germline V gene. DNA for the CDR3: TGTGCCAGCAGTCGAGACAGGGGTCTCTACGAGCAGTACTTC. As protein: CASSRDRGLYEQYF.

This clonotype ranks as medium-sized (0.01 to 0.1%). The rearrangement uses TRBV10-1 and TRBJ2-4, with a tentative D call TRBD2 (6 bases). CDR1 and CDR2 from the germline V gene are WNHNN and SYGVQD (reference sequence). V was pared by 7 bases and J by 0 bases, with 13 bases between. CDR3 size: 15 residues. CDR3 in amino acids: CASKGGRRAKNIQYF. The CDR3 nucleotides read TGCGCCAGCAAAGGAGGGCGGAGAGCCAAAAACATTCAGTACTTC.

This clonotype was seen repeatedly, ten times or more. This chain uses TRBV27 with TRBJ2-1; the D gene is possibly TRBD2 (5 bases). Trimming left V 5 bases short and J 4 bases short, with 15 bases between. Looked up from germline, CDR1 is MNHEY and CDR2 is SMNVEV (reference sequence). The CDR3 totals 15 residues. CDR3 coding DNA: TGTGCCAGCAGTGCCCCGACGGGATTTTACAATGAGCAGTTCTTC. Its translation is CASSAPTGFYNEQFF.

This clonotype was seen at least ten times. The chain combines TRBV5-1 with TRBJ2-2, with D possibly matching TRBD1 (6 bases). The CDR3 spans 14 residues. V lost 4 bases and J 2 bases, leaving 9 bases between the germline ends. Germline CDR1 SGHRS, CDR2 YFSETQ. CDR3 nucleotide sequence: TGCGCCAGCAGCCTGGGGGCCAACACCGGGGAGCTGTTTTTT. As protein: CASSLGANTGELFF.

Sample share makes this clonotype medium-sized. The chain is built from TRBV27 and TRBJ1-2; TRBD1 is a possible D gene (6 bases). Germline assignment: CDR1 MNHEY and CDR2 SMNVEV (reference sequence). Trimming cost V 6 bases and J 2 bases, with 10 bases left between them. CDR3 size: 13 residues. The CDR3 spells CASSHRENYGYTF. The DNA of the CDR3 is TGTGCCAGCAGCCACAGGGAAAACTATGGCTACACCTTC.